This TCR beta chain was profiled in a study of blood T cell repertoires in COVID-19. In the study overall: Whether acute or convalescent, the COVID-19 samples came from the United States, Italy and Spain.

Sequenced by immunoSEQ multiplex PCR; TCRdb stores in-frame clones only, minus some. Here the sample spans about 69,000 clones, 60% to 80% being singletons. The clonotype originates from a human donor in a cohort sampled during active COVID-19. Material: peripheral blood.

CDR3 coding DNA: TGTGCCAGCAGCTTGAGTACCAGGAACTCCTACGAGCAGTACTTC. It yields the protein CASSLSTRNSYEQYF. J is TRBJ2-7 and V is TRBV5-6; D is undetermined. This CDR3 contains 15 residues. The V end lost 1 base, the J end lost 0 bases, and 11 bases lay between the germline ends. In germline, CDR1 is SGHDT, CDR2 YYEEEE.